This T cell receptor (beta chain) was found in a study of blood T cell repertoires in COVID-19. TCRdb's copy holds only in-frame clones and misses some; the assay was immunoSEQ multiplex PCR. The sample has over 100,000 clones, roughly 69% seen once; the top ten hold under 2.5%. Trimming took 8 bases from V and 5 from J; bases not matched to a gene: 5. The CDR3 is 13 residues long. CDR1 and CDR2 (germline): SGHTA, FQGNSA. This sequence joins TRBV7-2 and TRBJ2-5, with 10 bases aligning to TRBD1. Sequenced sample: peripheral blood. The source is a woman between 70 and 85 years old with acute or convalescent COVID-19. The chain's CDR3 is CASSGTGVETQYF. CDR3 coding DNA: TGTGCCAGCTCAGGGACAGGGGTGGAGACCCAGTACTTC.